A selection of T cell receptor beta chains follows, all from one sample in a study of T-cell reconstitution after alpha-beta-depleted transplantation in children. One entry per CDR3 protein, called by TCRdb with MiXCR from the PCR reads. Among about 980,000 distinct CDR3 sequences listed, about 30% were seen once. The source material was PBMCs, mostly from graft donor cells, sampled 360 days after TCRalphabeta/CD19-depleted stem cell transplant. Receptor source: a boy less than two years old who had a stem cell transplant for SCID, so the T cells may come from the graft donor. Each CDR3 is given with its conserved first and last residue. The D gene is left open where the match is weak. Size values are once, few and many counts, or a class for expanded clones, and some rows have none.

clone_size: NA; j_call: TRBJ1-1; d_call: NA; v_call: TRBV12-3/TRBV12-4; cdr3_aa: CASSPHGRLNTEAFF; cdr3_nt: TGTGCCAGCAGCCCACACGGACGCCTGAACACTGAAGCTTTCTTT
clone_size: NA; j_call: TRBJ2-1; d_call: NA; v_call: TRBV3-1; cdr3_aa: CASSPFKGGYEQFF; cdr3_nt: TGTGCCAGCAGCCCCTTTAAGGGGGGTTATGAGCAGTTCTTC
clone_size: few; j_call: TRBJ2-7; d_call: NA; v_call: TRBV6-1; cdr3_aa: CASRLTRHAHEQYF; cdr3_nt: TGTGCCAGCAGGTTGACGCGCCACGCGCACGAGCAGTACTTC
clone_size: few; j_call: TRBJ2-3; d_call: TRBD1; v_call: TRBV24-1; cdr3_aa: CATSDRSGKGQDSTDTQYF; cdr3_nt: TGTGCCACCAGTGACCGAAGCGGCAAGGGACAGGATAGCACAGATACGCAGTATTTT
clone_size: few; j_call: TRBJ2-3; d_call: NA; v_call: TRBV12-3/TRBV12-4; cdr3_aa: CASSWDPIASTDTQYF; cdr3_nt: TGTGCCAGCAGCTGGGACCCGATAGCTAGCACAGATACGCAGTATTTT
clone_size: NA; j_call: TRBJ2-1; d_call: TRBD2; v_call: TRBV2; cdr3_aa: CASVQWGGRAYNEQFF; cdr3_nt: TGTGCCAGCGTTCAATGGGGGGGTCGGGCCTACAATGAGCAGTTCTTC
clone_size: NA; j_call: TRBJ1-1; d_call: TRBD1; v_call: TRBV20-1; cdr3_aa: CSARAQGALTEAFF; cdr3_nt: TGCAGTGCTAGAGCACAGGGGGCTTTGACTGAAGCTTTCTTT
clone_size: few; j_call: TRBJ1-5; d_call: NA; v_call: TRBV5-5; cdr3_aa: CASSTQGSQPQHF; cdr3_nt: TGTGCCAGCAGCACCCAGGGTTCTCAGCCCCAGCATTTT
clone_size: NA; j_call: TRBJ2-7; d_call: TRBD2; v_call: TRBV7-2; cdr3_aa: CASSLVGSGGAFYEQYF; cdr3_nt: TGTGCCAGCAGCTTAGTCGGGAGCGGGGGGGCCTTCTACGAGCAGTACTTC
clone_size: NA; j_call: TRBJ2-1; d_call: NA; v_call: TRBV29-1; cdr3_aa: CSAGNGEQFF; cdr3_nt: TGCAGCGCAGGGAACGGAGAGCAGTTCTTC
clone_size: few; j_call: TRBJ2-1; d_call: TRBD1; v_call: TRBV29-1; cdr3_aa: CSVSVIGGTGYYNEQFF; cdr3_nt: TGCAGCGTTTCAGTAATAGGTGGGACAGGGTACTACAATGAGCAGTTCTTC
clone_size: few; j_call: TRBJ2-7; d_call: TRBD1; v_call: TRBV15; cdr3_aa: CATSPGQIFNEQYF; cdr3_nt: TGTGCCACCAGCCCGGGACAGATATTCAACGAGCAGTACTTC
clone_size: NA; j_call: TRBJ2-7; d_call: NA; v_call: TRBV6-5; cdr3_aa: CASSSYHREKNEQYF; cdr3_nt: TGTGCCAGCAGTTCCTATCACAGGGAAAAGAACGAGCAGTACTTC
clone_size: NA; j_call: TRBJ2-3; d_call: TRBD1; v_call: TRBV18; cdr3_aa: CASSLTGILTDTQYF; cdr3_nt: TGTGCCAGCTCACTGACAGGGATCCTCACAGATACGCAGTATTTT
clone_size: few; j_call: TRBJ2-3; d_call: NA; v_call: TRBV28; cdr3_aa: CASSLLTPDTQYF; cdr3_nt: TGTGCCAGCAGTCTACTAACCCCAGATACGCAGTATTTT
clone_size: few; j_call: TRBJ1-4; d_call: NA; v_call: TRBV6-1; cdr3_aa: CASRRGWGTRNEKLFF; cdr3_nt: TGTGCCAGCAGACGTGGTTGGGGGACCCGTAATGAAAAACTGTTTTTT
clone_size: NA; j_call: TRBJ2-5; d_call: TRBD2; v_call: TRBV4-3; cdr3_aa: CASSQGEIGGTETQYF; cdr3_nt: TGCGCCAGCAGCCAGGGGGAGATCGGGGGGACGGAGACCCAGTACTTC
clone_size: few; j_call: TRBJ2-7; d_call: NA; v_call: TRBV15; cdr3_aa: CATSREGPGAGYEQYF; cdr3_nt: TGTGCCACCAGCAGAGAAGGGCCGGGGGCCGGCTACGAGCAGTACTTC
clone_size: few; j_call: TRBJ2-7; d_call: TRBD2; v_call: TRBV7-2; cdr3_aa: CASSLGSGGPLEQYF; cdr3_nt: TGTGCCAGCAGCTTAGGGAGCGGGGGCCCCCTCGAGCAGTACTTC
clone_size: few; j_call: TRBJ1-5; d_call: NA; v_call: TRBV20-1; cdr3_aa: CSARWAGEYNQPQHF; cdr3_nt: TGCAGTGCTAGATGGGCCGGGGAATACAATCAGCCCCAGCATTTT
clone_size: few; j_call: TRBJ2-3; d_call: TRBD1; v_call: TRBV10-3; cdr3_aa: CAIGGQDGDTQYF; cdr3_nt: TGTGCCATCGGAGGACAGGATGGAGATACGCAGTATTTT
clone_size: few; j_call: TRBJ1-5; d_call: NA; v_call: TRBV6-5; cdr3_aa: CASSPLLPLRDINQPQHF; cdr3_nt: TGTGCCAGCAGTCCCCTGCTTCCCCTCCGGGACATTAATCAGCCCCAGCATTTT
clone_size: few; j_call: TRBJ1-1; d_call: NA; v_call: TRBV29-1; cdr3_aa: CSSLTGGYTEAFF; cdr3_nt: TGCAGCTCCCTTACCGGCGGGTACACTGAAGCTTTCTTT
clone_size: few; j_call: TRBJ2-5; d_call: TRBD1; v_call: TRBV28; cdr3_aa: CASRSDRVGETQYF; cdr3_nt: TGTGCCAGCAGGAGTGACAGGGTGGGAGAGACCCAGTACTTC
clone_size: few; j_call: TRBJ2-1; d_call: NA; v_call: TRBV5-1; cdr3_aa: CASSLKLSGYNEQFF; cdr3_nt: TGCGCCAGCAGCTTGAAACTCTCCGGGTACAATGAGCAGTTCTTC
clone_size: NA; j_call: TRBJ1-5; d_call: NA; v_call: TRBV4-1; cdr3_aa: CASSQEWGSQPQHF; cdr3_nt: TGCGCCAGCAGCCAAGAATGGGGCAGTCAGCCCCAGCATTTT
clone_size: NA; j_call: TRBJ2-1; d_call: NA; v_call: TRBV3-1; cdr3_aa: CASSQVTDNEQFF; cdr3_nt: TGTGCCAGCAGCCAAGTAACCGACAATGAGCAGTTCTTC
clone_size: many; j_call: TRBJ1-1; d_call: NA; v_call: TRBV5-1; cdr3_aa: CASSSTGDTEAFF; cdr3_nt: TGCGCCAGCAGCTCGACGGGGGACACTGAAGCTTTCTTT
clone_size: NA; j_call: TRBJ2-5; d_call: TRBD2; v_call: TRBV3-1; cdr3_aa: CASSQGRGLAAETQYF; cdr3_nt: TGTGCCAGCAGCCAAGGCAGGGGACTAGCAGCCGAGACCCAGTACTTC
clone_size: NA; j_call: TRBJ2-2; d_call: NA; v_call: TRBV4-3; cdr3_aa: CASSQVPANTGELFF; cdr3_nt: TGCGCCAGCAGCCAAGTCCCTGCGAACACCGGGGAGCTGTTTTTT
clone_size: NA; j_call: TRBJ2-3; d_call: TRBD1; v_call: TRBV5-1; cdr3_aa: CASSAGDRASADTQYF; cdr3_nt: TGCGCCAGCAGCGCGGGGGACAGGGCTAGCGCAGATACGCAGTATTTT
clone_size: NA; j_call: TRBJ2-7; d_call: NA; v_call: TRBV29-1; cdr3_aa: CSAGWGSYEQYF; cdr3_nt: TGCAGCGCCGGGTGGGGCTCCTACGAGCAGTACTTC
clone_size: NA; j_call: TRBJ1-4; d_call: NA; v_call: TRBV25-1; cdr3_aa: CASSEWRPSGEKLFF; cdr3_nt: TGTGCCAGCAGTGAATGGAGGCCCTCCGGCGAAAAACTGTTTTTT
clone_size: NA; j_call: TRBJ2-2; d_call: NA; v_call: TRBV5-1; cdr3_aa: CASSPSTTRDTGELFF; cdr3_nt: TGCGCCAGCAGCCCGTCGACCACTAGGGACACCGGGGAGCTGTTTTTT
clone_size: once; j_call: TRBJ1-4; d_call: TRBD1; v_call: TRBV7-6; cdr3_aa: CASSLQGGFNEKLFF; cdr3_nt: TGTGCCAGCAGCCTTCAGGGGGGGTTTAATGAAAAACTGTTTTTT
clone_size: NA; j_call: TRBJ2-1; d_call: TRBD2; v_call: TRBV3-1; cdr3_aa: CASSQWPSGGTPSEQFF; cdr3_nt: TGTGCCAGCAGCCAATGGCCTAGCGGGGGGACCCCTAGTGAGCAGTTCTTC
clone_size: few; j_call: TRBJ1-1; d_call: NA; v_call: TRBV7-2; cdr3_aa: CASSPWGDGNTEAFF; cdr3_nt: TGTGCCAGCAGCCCATGGGGGGATGGGAACACTGAAGCTTTCTTT
clone_size: few; j_call: TRBJ2-1; d_call: TRBD1; v_call: TRBV12-3/TRBV12-4; cdr3_aa: CASNRQGGLFDEQFF; cdr3_nt: TGTGCCAGCAATCGACAGGGTGGGTTATTTGATGAGCAGTTCTTC
clone_size: once; j_call: TRBJ1-2; d_call: NA; v_call: TRBV4-1; cdr3_aa: CASSQGFSRPVAGNYGYTF; cdr3_nt: TGCGCCAGCAGCCAAGGTTTTTCCAGGCCCGTCGCGGGGAACTATGGCTACACCTTC
clone_size: NA; j_call: TRBJ2-7; d_call: NA; v_call: TRBV28; cdr3_aa: CASSFAGVEQYF; cdr3_nt: TGTGCCAGCAGTTTTGCAGGGGTCGAGCAGTACTTC